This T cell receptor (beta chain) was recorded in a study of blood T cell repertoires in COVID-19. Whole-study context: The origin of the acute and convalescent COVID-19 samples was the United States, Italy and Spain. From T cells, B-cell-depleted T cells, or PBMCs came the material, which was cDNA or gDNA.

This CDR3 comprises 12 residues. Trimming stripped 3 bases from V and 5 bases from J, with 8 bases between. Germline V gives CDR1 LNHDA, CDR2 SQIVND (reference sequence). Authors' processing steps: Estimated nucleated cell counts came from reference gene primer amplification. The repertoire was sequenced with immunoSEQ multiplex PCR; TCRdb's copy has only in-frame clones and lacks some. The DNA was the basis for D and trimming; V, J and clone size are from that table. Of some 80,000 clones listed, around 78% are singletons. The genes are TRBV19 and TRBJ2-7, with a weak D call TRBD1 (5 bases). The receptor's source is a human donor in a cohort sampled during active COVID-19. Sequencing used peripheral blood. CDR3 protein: CASSMSRDEQYF. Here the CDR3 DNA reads TGTGCCAGTAGTATGTCCAGGGACGAGCAGTACTTC.